What follows describes a single TCR beta chain. The assay was immunoSEQ multiplex PCR, and TCRdb's table has in-frame clones only and misses some. The sample consists of 150,000 to 200,000 clones, around nine tenths of them appearing once. Trimming cost V 3 bases and J 0 bases, with 6 bases left between them. The germline gives CDR1 MNHEY, CDR2 SMNVEV (reference sequence). This CDR3 contains 14 residues. This sample was taken from a study of cytomegalovirus exposure and HLA in healthy donors. Study summary: The 120 or so validation repertoires used a platform that matched the one used for the 550 to 800 first-cohort repertoires, as a later analysis reported.

Sequencing was performed on PBMCs. V usage is TRBV27 and J usage is TRBJ2-1; D gene ambiguous. This TCR came from a woman in her 30s in good health and CMV-seronegative. This chain's CDR3 is CASSLFSSYNEQFF. The DNA for the CDR3 is TGTGCCAGCAGTTTGTTCAGCTCCTACAATGAGCAGTTCTTC.